This TCR beta chain was sequenced for a study of persistence of HIV-infected CD4 T cells. To note about this clone: What it recognizes is unknown.

Trimming shortened V by 6 bases and J by 6 bases, and 11 bases separated the two germline ends. The CDR3 length is 12 residues. Germline V CDR1 and CDR2: SEHNR, FQNEAQ (reference sequence). This was the immunoSEQ version 4 assay in survey mode. Using immunoSEQ multiplex PCR, the repertoire was profiled, and TCRdb retains in-frame clones only, with some absent. The sample consists of approximately 30,000 clones, around 80% of them appearing once. Cells were stimulated with CMV-infected fibroblast lysates at around 9.1 ug/mL. CD40L-negative CD69-negative CD45RO-high memory CD4+ T cells were sorted as populations depleted of antigen-responding cells.

This TCR was recovered from an adult woman with HIV who was CMV-seropositive. The sequences come from CD4+ T cells sorted from PBMCs after approximately 20-hour stimulation, collected from a patient who received antiretroviral therapy. The chain employs TRBV7-9 and TRBJ1-2; weak D call: TRBD1 (5 bases). CDR3 nucleotides: TGTGCCAGCAGTTATCAGGGTAATGGCTACACCTTC. Protein product: CASSYQGNGYTF.